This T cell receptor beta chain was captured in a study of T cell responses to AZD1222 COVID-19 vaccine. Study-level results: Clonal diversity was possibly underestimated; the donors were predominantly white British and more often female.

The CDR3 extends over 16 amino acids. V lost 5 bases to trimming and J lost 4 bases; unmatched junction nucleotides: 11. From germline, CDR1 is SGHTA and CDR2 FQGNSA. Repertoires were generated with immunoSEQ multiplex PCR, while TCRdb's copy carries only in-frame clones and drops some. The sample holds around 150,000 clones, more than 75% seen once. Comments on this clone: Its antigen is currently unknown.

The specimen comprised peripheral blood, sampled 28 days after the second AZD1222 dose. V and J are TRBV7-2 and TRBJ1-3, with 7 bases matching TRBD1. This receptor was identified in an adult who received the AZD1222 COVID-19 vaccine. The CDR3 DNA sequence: TGTGCCAGCAGCCCTCAGGGGGGAGTCATAGGAAACACCATATATTTT. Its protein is CASSPQGGVIGNTIYF.